This is a list of T cell receptor beta chains from one sample in a study of blood T cell repertoires in COVID-19. The protocol was immunoSEQ multiplex PCR, while the TCRdb copy is restricted to in-frame clones and leaves out a portion. The data show some 240,000 clones, with roughly 84% seen just once and around 6.3% held by the top ten. The sequenced material came from PBMCs or T cells enriched from blood (not recorded which). The receptor source for this set is a woman between 50 and 59 years old who had been exposed to COVID-19. Both conserved end residues are part of each CDR3. The order of the fields is V gene, CDR3 length, clone size, J gene, D gene, CDR3 DNA, CDR3 protein. D genes are given only for firm matches. Rows may omit the clone size; those that give it use once, few, many or a size class.

v_call: TRBV3-1/TRBV3-2
cdr3_length: 14
clone_size: once
j_call: TRBJ1-1
d_call: .
cdr3_nt: TGTGCCAGCAGCCAGGGGCATTGGAACACTGAAGCTTTCTTT
cdr3_aa: CASSQGHWNTEAFF

v_call: TRBV7-8
cdr3_length: 16
clone_size: .
j_call: TRBJ2-2
d_call: .
cdr3_nt: TGTGCCAGCAGCTTAGGAGCCTCCTACGCCCTCGGGGAGCTGTTTTTT
cdr3_aa: CASSLGASYALGELFF

v_call: TRBV3-1/TRBV3-2
cdr3_length: 14
clone_size: once
j_call: TRBJ1-1
d_call: .
cdr3_nt: TGTGCCAGCACCTCGGGAGGGGGGTTCTCTGAAGCTTTCTTT
cdr3_aa: CASTSGGGFSEAFF

v_call: TRBV13
cdr3_length: 16
clone_size: once
j_call: TRBJ2-7
d_call: TRBD1
cdr3_nt: TGTGCCAGCAGCCCAGTCGGGACAGGGAGTCCCTACGAGCAGTACTTC
cdr3_aa: CASSPVGTGSPYEQYF

v_call: TRBV7-9
cdr3_length: 17
clone_size: .
j_call: TRBJ2-5
d_call: TRBD2
cdr3_nt: TGTGCCAGCAGTATTAGCGGGGGGATCCCGTACCAAGAGACCCAGTACTTC
cdr3_aa: CASSISGGIPYQETQYF

v_call: TRBV3-1/TRBV3-2
cdr3_length: 15
clone_size: .
j_call: TRBJ2-5
d_call: TRBD2
cdr3_nt: TGTGCCAGCAGCCGACTAGCGGGGGCCCAAGAGACCCAGTACTTC
cdr3_aa: CASSRLAGAQETQYF

v_call: TRBV11-1
cdr3_length: 14
clone_size: .
j_call: TRBJ1-1
d_call: .
cdr3_nt: TGTGCCAGCAGCTTAGGACAGGTGAACACTGAAGCTTTCTTT
cdr3_aa: CASSLGQVNTEAFF

v_call: TRBV5-1
cdr3_length: 17
clone_size: .
j_call: TRBJ2-7
d_call: .
cdr3_nt: TGCGCCAGCAGCTTGGACAGGCCTTTATCAACAACCTACGAGCAGTACTTC
cdr3_aa: CASSLDRPLSTTYEQYF

v_call: TRBV30
cdr3_length: 13
clone_size: .
j_call: TRBJ2-3
d_call: .
cdr3_nt: TGTGCCTGGAGTATTAAGGCAGGGGATACGCAGTATTTT
cdr3_aa: CAWSIKAGDTQYF

v_call: TRBV7-2
cdr3_length: 19
clone_size: .
j_call: TRBJ2-7
d_call: TRBD2
cdr3_nt: TGTGCCAGCAGCTTAAGAGCGGCTAGCGGGGGGGGGCTTAAAAGTGAGCAGTACTTC
cdr3_aa: CASSLRAASGGGLKSEQYF